Listed below are T cell receptor beta chains from one sample, sequenced in a study of cytomegalovirus exposure and HLA in healthy donors. Measured with immunoSEQ multiplex PCR; TCRdb has only the in-frame clones, and not every one. The table lists around 250,000 clones, around 90% of them singletons. The sequenced sample consisted of PBMCs. All receptors derive from a woman under 30 in good health and CMV-seronegative. CDR3s include the opening cysteine and the closing phenylalanine or tryptophan. The D gene is left open where the match is weak. Clone size is stated in some rows and not others, as once, few, many or a class when expanded.

v_call: TRBV7-6
j_call: TRBJ2-2
clone_size: .
d_call: TRBD2
cdr3_aa: CASSPGTSGANTGELFF
cdr3_nt: TGTGCCAGCAGCCCGGGGACTAGCGGGGCGAACACCGGGGAGCTGTTTTTT

v_call: TRBV4-3
j_call: TRBJ1-3
clone_size: .
d_call: .
cdr3_aa: CASSQDRLGAGNTIYF
cdr3_nt: TGCGCCAGCAGCCAAGATAGGTTAGGGGCTGGAAACACCATATATTTT

v_call: TRBV27
j_call: TRBJ1-2
clone_size: .
d_call: TRBD1
cdr3_aa: CASSLGTGFGYTF
cdr3_nt: TGTGCCAGCAGTTTAGGGACAGGGTTTGGCTACACCTTC

v_call: TRBV28
j_call: TRBJ1-4
clone_size: .
d_call: TRBD1
cdr3_aa: CASSYRGEKLFF
cdr3_nt: TGTGCCAGCAGTTACAGGGGGGAAAAACTGTTTTTT

v_call: TRBV20-1
j_call: TRBJ1-2
clone_size: .
d_call: .
cdr3_aa: CSARDIYGYTF
cdr3_nt: TGCAGTGCTAGAGATATCTATGGCTACACCTTC

v_call: TRBV6-1
j_call: TRBJ1-1
clone_size: .
d_call: TRBD1
cdr3_aa: CASSTGTVNTEAFF
cdr3_nt: TGTGCCAGCAGTACCGGGACAGTGAACACTGAAGCTTTCTTT

v_call: TRBV28
j_call: TRBJ1-2
clone_size: .
d_call: .
cdr3_aa: CASSLMRVGGYTF
cdr3_nt: TGTGCCAGCAGTTTAATGCGGGTGGGTGGCTACACCTTC

v_call: TRBV7-8
j_call: TRBJ1-2
clone_size: .
d_call: .
cdr3_aa: CASSSRANHPGYTF
cdr3_nt: TGTGCCAGCAGCTCGAGGGCCAACCACCCCGGCTACACCTTC

v_call: TRBV11-2
j_call: TRBJ2-7
clone_size: .
d_call: TRBD2
cdr3_aa: CASSLFQAGGTYEQYF
cdr3_nt: TGTGCCAGCAGCTTATTCCAAGCGGGGGGCACTTACGAGCAGTACTTC

v_call: TRBV9
j_call: TRBJ2-5
clone_size: .
d_call: .
cdr3_aa: CASSVFGRGQETQYF
cdr3_nt: TGTGCCAGCAGCGTATTCGGCAGGGGTCAAGAGACCCAGTACTTC

v_call: TRBV6-6
j_call: TRBJ1-3
clone_size: few
d_call: TRBD1
cdr3_aa: CASSKTGEGNTIYF
cdr3_nt: TGTGCCAGCAGTAAGACAGGGGAAGGAAACACCATATATTTT

v_call: TRBV11-3
j_call: TRBJ2-1
clone_size: .
d_call: .
cdr3_aa: CASSSGDSNEQFF
cdr3_nt: TGTGCCAGCAGCTCGGGGGACAGCAATGAGCAGTTCTTC

v_call: TRBV11-2
j_call: TRBJ2-2
clone_size: once
d_call: .
cdr3_aa: CASSWGLTNTGELFF
cdr3_nt: TGTGCCAGCAGCTGGGGACTGACGAACACCGGGGAGCTGTTTTTT

v_call: TRBV5-6
j_call: TRBJ2-5
clone_size: .
d_call: .
cdr3_aa: CASSLVGENQETQYF
cdr3_nt: TGTGCCAGCAGCTTGGTTGGAGAAAACCAAGAGACCCAGTACTTC

v_call: TRBV30
j_call: TRBJ1-2
clone_size: .
d_call: .
cdr3_aa: CAWKADRRSYGYTF
cdr3_nt: TGTGCCTGGAAAGCGGACAGACGGAGCTATGGCTACACCTTC

v_call: TRBV29-1
j_call: TRBJ1-5
clone_size: .
d_call: TRBD1
cdr3_aa: CSVRTGSNQPQHF
cdr3_nt: TGCAGCGTACGGACAGGTAGCAATCAGCCCCAGCATTTT

v_call: TRBV29-1
j_call: TRBJ2-1
clone_size: .
d_call: TRBD2
cdr3_aa: CSVGSGGPPPYNEQFF
cdr3_nt: TGCAGCGTTGGTAGCGGGGGGCCTCCTCCATACAATGAGCAGTTCTTC

v_call: TRBV6-1
j_call: TRBJ1-4
clone_size: .
d_call: .
cdr3_aa: CASSDRKSFNEKLFF
cdr3_nt: TGTGCCAGCAGTGACCGTAAAAGCTTTAATGAAAAACTGTTTTTT

v_call: TRBV28
j_call: TRBJ1-2
clone_size: .
d_call: .
cdr3_aa: CASSSSPSTLNWGVYGYTF
cdr3_nt: TGTGCCAGCAGTTCCTCACCCTCCACTCTTAATTGGGGGGTCTATGGCTACACCTTC

v_call: TRBV14
j_call: TRBJ2-7
clone_size: .
d_call: TRBD2
cdr3_aa: CASRSSGVYEQYF
cdr3_nt: TGTGCCAGCCGGAGTAGCGGGGTCTACGAGCAGTACTTC

v_call: TRBV6-5
j_call: TRBJ1-5
clone_size: .
d_call: .
cdr3_aa: CASRRIESSNQPQHF
cdr3_nt: TGTGCCAGCAGGCGTATCGAGAGTAGCAATCAGCCCCAGCATTTT

v_call: TRBV14
j_call: TRBJ1-1
clone_size: .
d_call: TRBD1
cdr3_aa: CASRRTGTGSLEAFF
cdr3_nt: TGTGCCAGCAGACGCACCGGGACAGGGTCGCTTGAAGCTTTCTTT

v_call: TRBV6-6
j_call: TRBJ1-4
clone_size: .
d_call: .
cdr3_aa: CASSYQQGLHNEKLFF
cdr3_nt: TGTGCCAGCAGTTACCAACAGGGTCTTCATAATGAAAAACTGTTTTTT

v_call: TRBV10-1
j_call: TRBJ1-5
clone_size: .
d_call: TRBD1
cdr3_aa: CASTETGVGQPQHF
cdr3_nt: TGCGCCAGCACCGAGACAGGGGTAGGTCAGCCCCAGCATTTT

v_call: TRBV30
j_call: TRBJ1-2
clone_size: .
d_call: TRBD1
cdr3_aa: CAWSTLQGADGYTF
cdr3_nt: TGTGCCTGGAGTACCTTACAGGGGGCCGACGGCTACACCTTC

v_call: TRBV2
j_call: TRBJ2-7
clone_size: .
d_call: .
cdr3_aa: CASSDGQGPEEQYF
cdr3_nt: TGTGCCAGCAGTGACGGCCAGGGGCCGGAAGAGCAGTACTTC

v_call: TRBV2
j_call: TRBJ2-2
clone_size: once
d_call: TRBD1
cdr3_aa: CASSLQGEENTGELFF
cdr3_nt: TGTGCCAGCAGTTTACAGGGGGAGGAAAACACCGGGGAGCTGTTTTTT

v_call: TRBV29-1
j_call: TRBJ2-7
clone_size: .
d_call: TRBD2
cdr3_aa: CSVEVWVRGGLASYEQYF
cdr3_nt: TGCAGCGTTGAAGTCTGGGTGCGGGGAGGGCTTGCGTCCTACGAGCAGTACTTC

v_call: TRBV5-1
j_call: TRBJ2-4
clone_size: .
d_call: .
cdr3_aa: CASRPTLGNIQYF
cdr3_nt: TGCGCCAGCAGACCTACCCTCGGAAACATTCAGTACTTC

v_call: TRBV7-8
j_call: TRBJ1-5
clone_size: .
d_call: TRBD1
cdr3_aa: CASSKDRGPVGNQPQHF
cdr3_nt: TGTGCCAGCAGCAAGGACAGGGGGCCTGTGGGCAATCAGCCCCAGCATTTT

v_call: TRBV6-5
j_call: TRBJ1-2
clone_size: .
d_call: .
cdr3_aa: CASSYSFSNGYTF
cdr3_nt: TGTGCCAGCAGTTACTCTTTTTCCAATGGCTACACCTTC

v_call: TRBV4-2
j_call: TRBJ1-2
clone_size: few
d_call: TRBD1
cdr3_aa: CASSQDRDRGVGYTF
cdr3_nt: TGTGCCAGCAGCCAAGATCGGGACAGGGGGGTTGGCTACACCTTC

v_call: TRBV2
j_call: TRBJ2-2
clone_size: .
d_call: .
cdr3_aa: CASSEVDSGELFF
cdr3_nt: TGTGCCAGCAGTGAGGTGGACAGCGGGGAGCTGTTTTTT

v_call: TRBV4-1
j_call: TRBJ2-3
clone_size: once
d_call: TRBD1
cdr3_aa: CASSPNEGTGGSDTQYF
cdr3_nt: TGCGCCAGCAGCCCCAACGAGGGGACAGGCGGTTCGGATACGCAGTATTTT

v_call: TRBV7-9
j_call: TRBJ1-4
clone_size: .
d_call: TRBD1
cdr3_aa: CASSSTGATNEKLFF
cdr3_nt: TGTGCCAGCAGCTCTACAGGGGCAACTAATGAAAAACTGTTTTTT

v_call: TRBV25-1
j_call: TRBJ2-1
clone_size: .
d_call: .
cdr3_aa: CASSEITQGKNEQFF
cdr3_nt: TGTGCCAGCAGTGAAATAACGCAGGGGAAGAATGAGCAGTTCTTC

v_call: TRBV28
j_call: TRBJ1-2
clone_size: .
d_call: .
cdr3_aa: CASSFEGDYGYTF
cdr3_nt: TGTGCCAGCAGTTTCGAAGGGGACTATGGCTACACCTTC

v_call: TRBV19
j_call: TRBJ1-2
clone_size: .
d_call: .
cdr3_aa: CASGEWGYTF
cdr3_nt: TGTGCCAGTGGAGAGTGGGGCTACACCTTC

v_call: TRBV11-2
j_call: TRBJ1-2
clone_size: once
d_call: TRBD1
cdr3_aa: CASSYNTGDDGYTF
cdr3_nt: TGTGCCAGCAGCTACAATACAGGGGACGATGGCTACACCTTC

v_call: TRBV7-9
j_call: TRBJ2-1
clone_size: once
d_call: TRBD2
cdr3_aa: CASSSPWVSGGSYNEQFF
cdr3_nt: TGTGCCAGCAGCTCCCCTTGGGTTAGCGGGGGATCCTACAATGAGCAGTTCTTC

v_call: TRBV19
j_call: TRBJ1-1
clone_size: once
d_call: TRBD1
cdr3_aa: CASAQTGITEAFF
cdr3_nt: TGTGCCAGTGCCCAGACAGGGATCACTGAAGCTTTCTTT

v_call: TRBV6-1
j_call: TRBJ1-1
clone_size: once
d_call: TRBD1
cdr3_aa: CASSGQGATEAFF
cdr3_nt: TGTGCCAGCAGTGGACAGGGGGCCACTGAAGCTTTCTTT

v_call: TRBV5-1
j_call: TRBJ2-2
clone_size: .
d_call: .
cdr3_aa: CASSLKVGAGELFF
cdr3_nt: TGCGCCAGCAGCTTAAAGGTGGGCGCCGGGGAGCTGTTTTTT

v_call: TRBV18
j_call: TRBJ1-4
clone_size: .
d_call: .
cdr3_aa: CASSPGDSGSLFF
cdr3_nt: TGTGCCAGCTCACCTGGGGACTCAGGGTCACTGTTTTTT

v_call: TRBV6-5
j_call: TRBJ1-1
clone_size: .
d_call: TRBD1
cdr3_aa: CASTRQGATNTEAFF
cdr3_nt: TGTGCCAGCACTAGACAGGGGGCGACGAACACTGAAGCTTTCTTT

v_call: TRBV28
j_call: TRBJ2-3
clone_size: .
d_call: TRBD2
cdr3_aa: CASRGGRDTQYF
cdr3_nt: TGTGCCAGCAGGGGGGGGAGAGATACGCAGTATTTT

v_call: TRBV6-6
j_call: TRBJ1-5
clone_size: few
d_call: TRBD1
cdr3_aa: CASRNGDRAQPQHF
cdr3_nt: TGTGCCAGCAGAAACGGGGACAGGGCTCAGCCCCAGCATTTT

v_call: TRBV7-9
j_call: TRBJ1-1
clone_size: .
d_call: TRBD1
cdr3_aa: CASSLTGENTEAFF
cdr3_nt: TGTGCCAGCAGCTTGACAGGGGAGAACACTGAAGCTTTCTTT

v_call: TRBV5-1
j_call: TRBJ2-3
clone_size: .
d_call: .
cdr3_aa: CASSLDGQPTDTQYF
cdr3_nt: TGCGCCAGCAGCTTGGATGGACAGCCCACAGATACGCAGTATTTT

v_call: TRBV7-9
j_call: TRBJ1-1
clone_size: few
d_call: .
cdr3_aa: CASTKGQEAFF
cdr3_nt: TGTGCCAGCACCAAAGGACAGGAAGCTTTCTTT